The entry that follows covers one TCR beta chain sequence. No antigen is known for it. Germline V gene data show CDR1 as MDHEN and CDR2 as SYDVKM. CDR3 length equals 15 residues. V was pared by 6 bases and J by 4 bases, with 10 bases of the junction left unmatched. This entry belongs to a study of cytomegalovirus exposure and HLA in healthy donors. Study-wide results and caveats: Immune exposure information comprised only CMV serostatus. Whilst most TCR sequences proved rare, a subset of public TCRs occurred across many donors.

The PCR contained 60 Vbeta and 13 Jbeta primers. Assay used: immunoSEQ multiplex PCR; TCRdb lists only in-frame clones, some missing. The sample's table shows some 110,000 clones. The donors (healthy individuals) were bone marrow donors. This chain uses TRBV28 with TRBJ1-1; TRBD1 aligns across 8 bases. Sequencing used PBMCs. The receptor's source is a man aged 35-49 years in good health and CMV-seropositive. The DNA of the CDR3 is TGTGCCAGCAGAAGGACAGGGATGGAGCGCACTGAAGCTTTCTTT. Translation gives CASRRTGMERTEAFF.